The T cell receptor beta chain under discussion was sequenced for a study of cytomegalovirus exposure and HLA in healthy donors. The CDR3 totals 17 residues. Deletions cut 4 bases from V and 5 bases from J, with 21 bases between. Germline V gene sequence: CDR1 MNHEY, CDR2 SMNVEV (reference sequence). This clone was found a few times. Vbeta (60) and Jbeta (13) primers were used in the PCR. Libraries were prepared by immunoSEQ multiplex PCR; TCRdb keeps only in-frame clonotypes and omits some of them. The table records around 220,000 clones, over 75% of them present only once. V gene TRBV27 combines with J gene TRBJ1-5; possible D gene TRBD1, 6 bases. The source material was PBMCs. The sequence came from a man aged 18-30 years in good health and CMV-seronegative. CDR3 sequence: CASSSRDNWNRDQPQHF. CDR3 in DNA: TGTGCCAGCAGTTCAAGGGACAACTGGAATAGGGATCAGCCCCAGCATTTT.